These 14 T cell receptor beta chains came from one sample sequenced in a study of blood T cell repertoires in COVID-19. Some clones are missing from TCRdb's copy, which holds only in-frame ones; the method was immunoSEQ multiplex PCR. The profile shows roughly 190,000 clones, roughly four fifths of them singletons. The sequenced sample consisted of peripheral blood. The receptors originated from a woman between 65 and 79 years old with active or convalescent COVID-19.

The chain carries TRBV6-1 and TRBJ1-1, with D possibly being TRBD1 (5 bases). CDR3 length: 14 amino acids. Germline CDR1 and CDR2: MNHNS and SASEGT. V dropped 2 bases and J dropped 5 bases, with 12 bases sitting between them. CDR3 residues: CASSENWGGTEAFF. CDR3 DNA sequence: TGTGCCAGCAGTGAAAATTGGGGGGGGACTGAAGCTTTCTTT.

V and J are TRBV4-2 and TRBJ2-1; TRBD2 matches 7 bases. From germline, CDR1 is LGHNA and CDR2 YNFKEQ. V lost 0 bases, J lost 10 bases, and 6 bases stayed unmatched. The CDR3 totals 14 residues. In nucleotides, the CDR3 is TGTGCCAGCAGCCAAGATGGGGGGAGGGGCGAGCAGTTCTTC. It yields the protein CASSQDGGRGEQFF.

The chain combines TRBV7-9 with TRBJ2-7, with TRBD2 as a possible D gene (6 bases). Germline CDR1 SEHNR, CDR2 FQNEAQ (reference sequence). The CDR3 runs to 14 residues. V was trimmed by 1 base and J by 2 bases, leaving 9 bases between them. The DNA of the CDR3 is TGTGCCAGCAGCTTAGGGGGGGACGCCTACGAGCAGTACTTC. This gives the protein CASSLGGDAYEQYF.

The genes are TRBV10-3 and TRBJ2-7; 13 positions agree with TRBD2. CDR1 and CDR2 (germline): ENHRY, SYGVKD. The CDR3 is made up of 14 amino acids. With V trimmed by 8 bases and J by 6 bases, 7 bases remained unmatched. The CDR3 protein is CAIQRTSGSGEQYF. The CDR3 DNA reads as TGTGCCATCCAACGGACTAGCGGGAGCGGCGAGCAGTACTTC.

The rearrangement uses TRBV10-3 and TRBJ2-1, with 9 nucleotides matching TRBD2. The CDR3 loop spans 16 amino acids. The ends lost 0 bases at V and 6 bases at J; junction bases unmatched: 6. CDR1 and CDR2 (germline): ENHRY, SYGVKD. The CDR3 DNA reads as TGTGCCATCAGTGAGTCGGCGGGAGGGCCTGGCAATGAGCAGTTCTTC. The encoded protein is CAISESAGGPGNEQFF.

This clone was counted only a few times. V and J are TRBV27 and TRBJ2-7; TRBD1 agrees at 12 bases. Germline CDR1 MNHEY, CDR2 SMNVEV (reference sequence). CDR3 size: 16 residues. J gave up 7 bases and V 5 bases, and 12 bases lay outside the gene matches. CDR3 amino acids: CASSRAGTGGRMEQYF. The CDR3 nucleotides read TGTGCCAGCAGTCGCGCCGGGACAGGGGGCCGGATGGAGCAGTACTTC.

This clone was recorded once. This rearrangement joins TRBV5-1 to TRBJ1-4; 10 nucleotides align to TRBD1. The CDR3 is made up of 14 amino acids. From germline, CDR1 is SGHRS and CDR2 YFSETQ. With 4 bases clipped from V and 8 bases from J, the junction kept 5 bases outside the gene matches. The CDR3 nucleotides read TGCGCCAGCAGCATCGGGACAGGGGAAGAAAAACTGTTTTTT. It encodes CASSIGTGEEKLFF.

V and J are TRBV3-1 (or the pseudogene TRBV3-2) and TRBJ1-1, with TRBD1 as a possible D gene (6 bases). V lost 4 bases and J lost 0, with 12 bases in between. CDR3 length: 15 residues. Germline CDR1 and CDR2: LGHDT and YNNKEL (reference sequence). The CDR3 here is CASSPLPGVNTEAFF. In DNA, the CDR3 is TGTGCCAGCAGCCCACTGCCAGGGGTGAACACTGAAGCTTTCTTT.

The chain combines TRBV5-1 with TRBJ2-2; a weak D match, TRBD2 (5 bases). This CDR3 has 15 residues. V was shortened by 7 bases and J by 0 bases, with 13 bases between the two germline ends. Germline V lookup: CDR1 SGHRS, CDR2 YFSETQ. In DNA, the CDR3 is TGCGCCAGCTCACGGGGAGACCCGAACACCGGGGAGCTGTTTTTT. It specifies CASSRGDPNTGELFF.

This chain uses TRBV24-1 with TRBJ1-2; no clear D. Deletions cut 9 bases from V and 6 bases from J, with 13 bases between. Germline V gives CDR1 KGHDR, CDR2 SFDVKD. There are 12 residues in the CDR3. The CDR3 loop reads CATARGSDGYTF. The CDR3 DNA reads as TGTGCCACCGCTCGGGGTAGCGATGGCTACACCTTC.

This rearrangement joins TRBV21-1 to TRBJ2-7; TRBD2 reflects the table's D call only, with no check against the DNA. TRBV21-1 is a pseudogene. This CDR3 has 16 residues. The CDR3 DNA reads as TGTGCCAGCAGCACCAGCGGGAGAGTTATAGTATACGAGCAGTACTTC. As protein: CASSTSGRVIVYEQYF.

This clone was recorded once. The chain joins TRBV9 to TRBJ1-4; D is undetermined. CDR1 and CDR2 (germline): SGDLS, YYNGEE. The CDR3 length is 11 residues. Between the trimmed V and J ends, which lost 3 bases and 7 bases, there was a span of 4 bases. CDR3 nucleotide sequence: TGTGCCAGCAGCGCAGGTGAAAAACTGTTTTTT. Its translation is CASSAGEKLFF.

CDR3 loop: CASTSVAGRDGYTF. CDR3 in DNA: TGTGCCAGCACCAGTGTGGCGGGCCGTGATGGCTACACCTTC. The J gene is TRBJ1-2, the V gene TRBV2; the D is unclear. The V end was cut by 7 bases, the J end by 6 bases, with 18 bases between. Germline V gene sequence: CDR1 SNHLY, CDR2 FYNNEI. This CDR3 spans 14 amino acids.

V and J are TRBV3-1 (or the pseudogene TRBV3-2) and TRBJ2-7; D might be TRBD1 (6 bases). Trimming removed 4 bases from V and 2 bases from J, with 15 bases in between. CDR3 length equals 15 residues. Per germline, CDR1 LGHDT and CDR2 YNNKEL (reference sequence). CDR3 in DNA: TGTGCCAGCAGCCTCGCATTCAGGGGACCCTACGAGCAGTACTTC. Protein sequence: CASSLAFRGPYEQYF.